In this sample, the clone carrying this T cell receptor (beta chain) turned up a few times. Its cognate antigen is unknown. Using a J-beta primer mix together with a sample-barcoded 5' primer, a second PCR was run for roughly 6 to 11 cycles. Through a template-switch adaptor with 12 random nucleotides, each cDNA molecule received a tag. One entry per CDR3 protein, called by TCRdb with MiXCR from the 5' RACE reads. The sample shows about 1,800,000 distinct CDR3 sequences, over 25% of them seen only once. Germline CDR1 MNHNY, CDR2 SVGAGI (reference sequence). This CDR3 contains 13 residues. The record originates from a study of blood T cells in healthy people across ages. General study points: PBMCs that were unsorted prevented a conclusive naive versus antigen-experienced comparison.

The sequenced sample consisted of blood. This clonotype was sampled from a woman under 40 in good health. The chain links TRBV6-6 to TRBJ2-3; TRBD1 matches at 9 bases. CDR3 bases: TGTGTCACCCGGGACAGGGCCACAGATACGCAGTATTTT. Residues: CVTRDRATDTQYF.